The T cell receptor beta chain under discussion was sequenced for a study of T cells in Graves' hyperthyroidism and ophthalmopathy. RNA transcripts served as the template for amplifying TCR beta CDR3 regions. An initial round of RT-PCR targeting the TCR CDR3 relied on the HTBI primer set. MiXCR, applied by TCRdb to the multiplex PCR reads, yields one record per CDR3 protein. The table includes about 640,000 distinct CDR3 sequences, roughly 20% detected once. This clonotype has a handful of counts. The sequencing input was blood. This TCR was recovered from a man between 25 and 39 years old with Graves' ophthalmopathy.

DNA of the CDR3: TGCGCCAGCAGCCACGCTACGGGGACAGGGGTCCACGAGCAGTACTTC. This gives the protein CASSHATGTGVHEQYF. The rearrangement links TRBV4-3 to TRBJ2-7; 10 nucleotides match TRBD1. The CDR3 contains 16 residues. Losses at the gene ends were 3 bases for V and 5 bases for J; bases not matched to a gene: 10. CDR1 is LGHNA, CDR2 YSLEER, per germline.